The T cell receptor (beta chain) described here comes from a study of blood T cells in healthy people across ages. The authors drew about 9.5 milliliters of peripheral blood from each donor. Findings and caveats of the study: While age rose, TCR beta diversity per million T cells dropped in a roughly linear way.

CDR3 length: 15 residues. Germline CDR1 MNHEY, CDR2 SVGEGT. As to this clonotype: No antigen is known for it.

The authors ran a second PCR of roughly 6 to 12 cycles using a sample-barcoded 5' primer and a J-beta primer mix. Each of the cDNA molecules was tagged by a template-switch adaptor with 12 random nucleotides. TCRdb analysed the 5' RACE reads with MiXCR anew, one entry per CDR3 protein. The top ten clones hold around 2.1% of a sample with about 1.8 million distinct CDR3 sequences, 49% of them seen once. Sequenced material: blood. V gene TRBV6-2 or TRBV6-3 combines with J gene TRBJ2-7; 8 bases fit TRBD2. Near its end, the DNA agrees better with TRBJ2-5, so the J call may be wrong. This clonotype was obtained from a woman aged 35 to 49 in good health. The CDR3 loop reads CASSSGLVLWETQYF. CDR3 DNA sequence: TGTGCCAGCAGTTCGGGACTAGTTCTATGGGAGACCCAGTACTTC.